The 30 T cell receptor beta chains below were found in one sample sequenced in a study of shared clonotypes between healthy human individuals. Assay: immunoSEQ multiplex PCR; the TCRdb copy retains only in-frame clones and omits some. This sample carries about 700,000 clones, around 67% of them seen once, and the ten largest clones take about 1.8%. Sequences were obtained from memory CD4+ T cells sorted from blood. Subset in this sample: CD45RA-negative fraction. The receptors here all came from a woman in her twenties or thirties in good health.

This clone was detected ten times or more. Other DNA sequences of this sample code for an identical CDR3. V usage is TRBV5-1 and J usage is TRBJ2-1; D is unclear. CDR1 and CDR2 from the germline V gene are SGHRS and YFSETQ. This CDR3 contains 15 residues. V lost 0 bases, J lost 1 base, and 8 bases lay in between. CDR3 amino acids: CASSLDTGSYNEQFF. In DNA, the CDR3 is TGCGCCAGCAGCTTGGATACTGGTTCCTACAATGAGCAGTTCTTC. Drawing the rest from reference TRBV5-1 and TRBJ2-1, the complete variable domain is KAGVTQTPRYLIKTRGQQVTLSCSPISGHRSVSWYQQTPGQGLQFLFEYFSETQRNKGNFPGRFSGRQFSNSRSEMNVSTLELGDSALYLCASSLDTGSYNEQFFGPGTRLTVL.

The CDR3 reads CASSFFLDATGELFF. The CDR3 nucleotides read TGTGCCAGCAGCTTCTTCCTGGACGCAACCGGGGAGCTGTTTTTT. This chain uses TRBV5-4 with TRBJ2-2; D not certain. Germline lookup yields CDR1 SGHNT and CDR2 YYREEE (reference sequence). Trimming removed 2 bases from V and 5 bases from J, with 13 bases in between. CDR3 size: 15 residues.

This clone turned up a few times. A read error may be the cause here, since a much bigger clone is one base away. Other DNA sequences in the same sample also yield this CDR3. The V call is TRBV10-3, the J call TRBJ1-2; 8 nucleotides match TRBD1. The length of the CDR3 is 13 residues. Trimming took 4 bases from V and 3 from J; bases not matched to a gene: 1. Germline lookup yields CDR1 ENHRY and CDR2 SYGVKD. The CDR3 here is CAISAGGDYGYTF. The CDR3 coding sequence is TGTGCCATCAGTGCAGGGGGCGACTATGGCTACACCTTC.

This clone has only one observation. The rearrangement links TRBV29-1 to TRBJ2-1, with TRBD2 matching over 8 bases. CDR1 and CDR2 (germline): SQVTM, ANQGSEA. V lost 7 bases, J lost 2 bases, and 1 base stayed unmatched. The CDR3 is 12 amino acids. The CDR3 region is CSGTSTYNEQFF. DNA for the CDR3: TGCAGCGGGACTAGCACCTACAATGAGCAGTTCTTC.

The chain couples TRBV11-3 to TRBJ2-1; possible D gene TRBD2, 6 bases. The CDR3 sequence is 12 residues long. Trimming cost V 1 base and J 9 bases, with 7 bases left between them. Germline CDR1 is SGHNT and CDR2 is YENEEA. Written as DNA, the CDR3 is TGTGCCAGCAGCTTAGCCGGGAGTGAGCAGTTCTTC. Encoded protein: CASSLAGSEQFF.

The chain uses TRBV6-5 and TRBJ1-1, with a possible D match to TRBD1 (5 bases). Between the trimmed V and J ends, which lost 6 bases and 0 bases, there was a span of 14 bases. This CDR3 contains 15 residues. The germline CDR1 and CDR2 sequences are MNHEY and SVGAGI. The CDR3 spells CASSSEGRMNTEAFF. CDR3 nucleotides: TGTGCCAGCAGCTCCGAGGGGCGCATGAACACTGAAGCTTTCTTT.

V is TRBV28 and J is TRBJ1-1; unclear D gene. With 3 bases removed from V and 2 bases from J, the gap between germline ends came to 4 bases. This CDR3 comprises 12 residues. CDR1 MDHEN and CDR2 SYDVKM come from the germline V gene. The CDR3 nucleotides are TGTGCCAGCAGTTTTACCAACACTGAAGCTTTCTTT. This codes for CASSFTNTEAFF.

The V and J genes are TRBV28 and TRBJ2-6; no clear D. V lost 4 bases, J lost 4 bases, and 20 bases lay in between. The CDR3 spans 18 residues. Germline V CDR1 and CDR2: MDHEN, SYDVKM. CDR3 sequence: CASSSQTGFIGGANVLTF. In DNA form, the CDR3 reads TGTGCCAGCAGTTCCCAGACTGGTTTTATTGGCGGGGCCAACGTCCTGACTTTC.

V and J are TRBV18 and TRBJ2-7; a possible D gene is TRBD1 (6 bases). CDR1 KGHSH and CDR2 LQKENI come from the germline V gene. Trimming took off 1 base at V and 2 bases at J, with 15 bases between the two ends. The CDR3 has 16 residues. The DNA of the CDR3 is TGTGCCAGCTCACCACGGGATCAGGGGCTCGCCTACGAGCAGTACTTC. It translates to CASSPRDQGLAYEQYF.

This chain uses TRBV6-4 with TRBJ2-1; either TRBD1 or TRBD2 may fit D (5 bases each). Trimming took off 6 bases at V and 5 bases at J, with 17 bases between the two ends. This CDR3 is 15 amino acids long. Germline V gene lookup returns CDR1 MRHNA and CDR2 SNTAGT. The CDR3 DNA is TGTGCCAGCAGACAGGACCCTACGGGGAACAATGAGCAGTTCTTC. Translated: CASRQDPTGNNEQFF.

V and J are TRBV28 and TRBJ2-7; 7 bases align to TRBD1. Germline V gives CDR1 MDHEN, CDR2 SYDVKM. V was pared by 5 bases and J by 1 base, with 8 bases of the junction left unmatched. The CDR3 loop spans 15 amino acids. The CDR3 sequence: CASSHGTADSYEQYF. The CDR3 DNA reads TGTGCCAGCAGTCACGGGACAGCGGATTCCTACGAGCAGTACTTC.

The chain links TRBV10-1 to TRBJ2-5; 9 positions match TRBD1. Trimming at V came to 0 bases and at J to 5 bases, leaving 7 bases not matched to a gene. CDR3 length: 16 residues. Germline V gene lookup returns CDR1 WNHNN and CDR2 SYGVQD (reference sequence). CDR3 sequence (DNA): TGCGCCAGCAGTGAGTCGTCGGGGACAGGGAGTGAGACCCAGTACTTC. This sequence encodes CASSESSGTGSETQYF.

This clone was seen once. V and J are TRBV19 and TRBJ2-5; D perhaps matches TRBD2 (6 bases). CDR3 length equals 15 residues. With 5 bases removed from V and 7 bases from J, the gap between germline ends came to 20 bases. The germline V gene has CDR1 LNHDA and CDR2 SQIVND (reference sequence). The CDR3 is CASSPLRGSSWTQYF. The CDR3 nucleotides read TGTGCCAGTAGTCCCCTTCGGGGGTCGAGCTGGACCCAGTACTTC.

The chain carries TRBV2 and TRBJ2-5, with no clear D. V lost 7 bases, J lost 3 bases, and 9 bases lay in between. The CDR3 extends over 12 amino acids. From germline, CDR1 is SNHLY and CDR2 FYNNEI. The CDR3 reads CASTPLEETQYF. DNA for the CDR3: TGTGCCAGCACCCCCCTGGAAGAGACCCAGTACTTC.

V gene TRBV6-1 combines with J gene TRBJ2-7; tentatively, D is TRBD1 or TRBD2 (6 bases each). This CDR3 is built from 15 residues. CDR1 is MNHNS and CDR2 is SASEGT in the germline V gene. V lost 6 bases and J 2 bases, leaving 17 bases between the germline ends. The CDR3: CASRKGAGEAYEQYF. CDR3 in DNA: TGTGCCAGCAGAAAAGGGGCAGGGGAGGCCTACGAGCAGTACTTC.

V usage is TRBV28 and J usage is TRBJ2-1, with no clear D. Germline V gene sequence: CDR1 MDHEN, CDR2 SYDVKM. Between the trimmed V and J ends, which lost 5 bases and 6 bases, there was a span of 11 bases. The length of the CDR3 is 13 residues. The CDR3 loop is CASSRQQLNEQFF. Here the CDR3 DNA reads TGTGCCAGCAGTCGTCAACAGCTCAATGAGCAGTTCTTC.

The gene calls are TRBV5-1 and TRBJ2-1, with TRBD2 identical over 8 bases. There are 18 residues in the CDR3. V trimming: 5 bases; J trimming: 2 bases; junction bases outside the gene matches: 15. In germline, CDR1 is SGHRS, CDR2 YFSETQ. The CDR3 protein is CASRVRASGSIAYNEQFF. The CDR3 bases are TGCGCCAGCAGGGTCCGGGCGAGCGGGAGTATCGCCTACAATGAGCAGTTCTTC. Together with reference TRBV5-1 and TRBJ2-1, the CDR3 gives the full variable domain: KAGVTQTPRYLIKTRGQQVTLSCSPISGHRSVSWYQQTPGQGLQFLFEYFSETQRNKGNFPGRFSGRQFSNSRSEMNVSTLELGDSALYLCASRVRASGSIAYNEQFFGPGTRLTVL.

This sequence joins TRBV5-6 and TRBJ2-5; weak D call: TRBD1 (6 bases). Trimming removed 4 bases from V and 1 base from J, with 8 bases in between. Germline assignment: CDR1 SGHDT and CDR2 YYEEEE. CDR3 size: 13 residues. CDR3 loop: CASSHRVQETQYF. CDR3 bases: TGTGCCAGCAGCCACAGGGTCCAAGAGACCCAGTACTTC.

V gene TRBV27 combines with J gene TRBJ2-5; 10 nucleotides agree with TRBD1. With the DNA end fitting TRBJ2-7 better, the J assignment may be wrong. The CDR3 spans 18 residues. Per the germline V gene, CDR1 is MNHEY and CDR2 is SMNVEV (reference sequence). The CDR3 DNA sequence: TGTGCCAGCAGTTCCTCGTCGCTTGGGACAGGGGCCTCCTACGAGCAGTACTTC. Protein sequence: CASSSSSLGTGASYEQYF.

The V and J genes are TRBV28 and TRBJ1-5; 7 bases map to TRBD1. The trim removed 5 bases at V and 9 bases at J, leaving 7 bases unmatched. CDR1 MDHEN and CDR2 SYDVKM come from the germline V gene. The CDR3 has 13 residues. The CDR3 bases are TGTGCCAGCAGTGGTCGACAGGGTCTGCCCCAGCATTTT. It specifies CASSGRQGLPQHF.

V is TRBV2 and J is TRBJ1-5; D not resolved. Germline loops: CDR1 SNHLY, CDR2 FYNNEI. V was trimmed by 7 bases and J by 0 bases, leaving 13 bases between them. This CDR3 contains 15 residues. Written as DNA, the CDR3 is TGTGCCAGCACCCGAGAGCGATATAGCAATCAGCCCCAGCATTTT. It specifies CASTRERYSNQPQHF.

Comment on this clone: Other DNA sequences from this sample encode an identical CDR3 as well. V usage is TRBV11-2 and J usage is TRBJ2-3, with D uncertain. The CDR3 spans 13 residues. Trimming removed 5 bases from V and 0 bases from J, with 6 bases in between. Germline V gene lookup returns CDR1 SGHAT and CDR2 FQNNGV. CDR3 residues: CASSAPSTDTQYF. In DNA, the CDR3 is TGTGCCAGCAGCGCCCCCAGCACAGATACGCAGTATTTT.

This clone has more than one count but fewer than ten. V is TRBV6-5 and J is TRBJ2-5; tentatively, D is TRBD2 (6 bases). CDR1 MNHEY and CDR2 SVGAGI come from the germline V gene. The ends were cut back, 3 bases at V and 5 bases at J, with 13 bases in the middle. This CDR3 has 14 amino acids. CDR3 sequence reads: CASSYLGGGETQYF. Written as DNA, the CDR3 is TGTGCCAGCAGTTATCTAGGAGGAGGGGAGACCCAGTACTTC.

This clone was observed a few times. The J gene is TRBJ1-5, the V gene TRBV15; 8 bases align to TRBD1. The CDR3 totals 19 residues. Germline V gene data show CDR1 as LNHNV and CDR2 as YYDKDF (reference sequence). V gave up 2 bases and J gave up 2 bases; unmatched junction bases: 14. The CDR3 here is CATSRKRTGREFGNQPQHF. The DNA for the CDR3 is TGTGCCACCAGCAGAAAGAGGACAGGGAGGGAGTTCGGCAATCAGCCCCAGCATTTT.

In the case of this clone: A far larger clone is one base from this, pointing to a likely read error. The rearrangement uses TRBV10-1 and TRBJ2-1, with D hard to call. Germline loops: CDR1 WNHNN, CDR2 SYGVQD (reference sequence). This CDR3 spans 14 amino acids. V was pared by 5 bases and J by 4 bases, with 12 bases between. CDR3 loop: CASSRSGDYNEQFF. CDR3 in DNA: TGCGCCAGCAGTAGGTCTGGGGATTACAATGAGCAGTTCTTC.

The V gene is TRBV18, the J gene TRBJ2-2; 8 bases line up with TRBD2. CDR1 KGHSH and CDR2 LQKENI come from the germline V gene. CDR3 length equals 16 residues. V lost 0 bases, J lost 4 bases, and 4 bases stayed unmatched. DNA for the CDR3: TGTGCCAGCTCACCACCGAGTGGGACTAGCACCGGGGAGCTGTTTTTT. Protein sequence: CASSPPSGTSTGELFF.

The gene calls are TRBV5-1 and TRBJ2-1; 9 bases fit TRBD1. The V and J ends lost 4 bases and 9 bases, in that order; junction bases with no gene match: 14. Germline lookup yields CDR1 SGHRS and CDR2 YFSETQ. The CDR3 runs 16 residues. The CDR3 loop is CASSTGDRVSEGEQFF. The DNA for the CDR3 is TGCGCCAGCAGCACGGGGGACAGGGTGAGTGAGGGTGAGCAGTTCTTC.

The chain uses TRBV20-1 and TRBJ2-7; a weak D match, TRBD1 (5 bases). The V end was cut by 8 bases, the J end by 7 bases, with 15 bases between. Germline lookup yields CDR1 DFQATT and CDR2 SNEGSKA (reference sequence). There are 11 residues in the CDR3. CDR3 sequence reads: CSSSLHREQYF. CDR3 coding DNA: TGCAGTTCCTCCCTTCACAGGGAGCAGTACTTC.

This clone is a singleton in its sample. The chain recombines TRBV7-9 with TRBJ1-2, with TRBD1 identical over 9 bases. The junction had 6 bases not matched to a gene; V was cut back by 5 bases and J by 2 bases. The germline V gene has CDR1 SEHNR and CDR2 FQNEAQ (reference sequence). This CDR3 region has 15 residues. CDR3 nucleotide sequence: TGTGCCAGCAGCAAAGGGACAGGGACCAACTATGGCTACACCTTC. It is translated as CASSKGTGTNYGYTF.

This rearrangement joins TRBV19 to TRBJ2-7; possible D gene TRBD2, 6 bases. V was clipped by 3 bases and J by 2 bases, with 14 bases between them. Looked up from germline, CDR1 is LNHDA and CDR2 is SQIVND (reference sequence). CDR3 length: 15 amino acids. The DNA of the CDR3 is TGTGCCAGTAGTATGTCTAGCGTCCGGGCCTACGAGCAGTACTTC. Amino acids: CASSMSSVRAYEQYF.